This T cell receptor beta chain was found in a study of CD8 T cells in ankylosing spondylitis. Study-wide findings and caveats: Blood of patients with ankylosing spondylitis appeared to be characterized by a TCR beta motif of several highly homologous variants. In ankylosing spondylitis patients, matched synovial fluid reportedly showed significant enrichment of disease-linked clones. Clones linked with disease were CD8+ and fairly uncommon in the peripheral blood.

For this clonotype: As yet, its antigen is unknown.

CDR1 SGHRS and CDR2 YFSETQ come from the germline V gene. After removal of 4 bases from V and 7 bases from J, the junction contained 4 bases not matched to a gene. This CDR3 spans 12 amino acids. By quantitative 5'-RACE with molecular barcodes, the TCR beta libraries were made. TCRdb reprocessed the 5' RACE reads with MiXCR, giving one entry per CDR3 protein. The data contain around 250,000 distinct CDR3 sequences, about a sixth of them seen just once; the ten biggest clones take up around a third. Sequencing was done on a sample of blood, either unsorted or a sorted T cell fraction (not recorded which). The rearrangement links TRBV5-1 to TRBJ1-2; 7 bases line up with TRBD1. This clonotype was sampled from a male donor with ankylosing spondylitis or in good health (not recorded which). The CDR3: CASSLRQGGYTF. The CDR3 DNA sequence: TGCGCCAGCAGCCTCCGACAGGGTGGCTACACCTTC.